Listed below are T cell receptor beta chains from one sample, sequenced in a study of T cell changes during pregnancy in multiple sclerosis. Some clones are missing from TCRdb's copy, which holds only in-frame ones; the method was immunoSEQ multiplex PCR. The sample shows around 62,000 clones, approximately 90% of them seen only once. Sequenced material: peripheral blood, taken in the first trimester of pregnancy. These receptors all stem from a female donor with multiple sclerosis, enrolled in a pregnancy study. CDR3s include the opening cysteine and the closing phenylalanine or tryptophan. Fields, in order: clone size, D gene, J gene, V gene, CDR3 DNA, CDR3 protein. A D gene is named only where the DNA matches it firmly. The size entry is marked missing in some rows and otherwise reads once, few, many or a size class.

>NA|NA|TRBJ2-7|TRBV5-6
TGTGCCAGCAGGAGTAGCTCCTACGAGCAGTACTTC
CASRSSSYEQYF
>NA|TRBD2|TRBJ2-3|TRBV7-9
TGTGCCAGCAGCTTAGGGACTAGCGGGCCCACAGATACGCAGTATTTT
CASSLGTSGPTDTQYF
>once|TRBD1|TRBJ2-7|TRBV5-6
TGTGCCAGCAGCTTGGCCGGGACAGGGCCATCCTACGAGCAGTACTTC
CASSLAGTGPSYEQYF
>NA|TRBD1|TRBJ1-3|TRBV5-6
TGTGCCAGCAGCCACCTACAGGGGGGATCTGGAAACACCATATATTTT
CASSHLQGGSGNTIYF
>NA|NA|TRBJ1-3|TRBV28
TGTGCCAGCAGTTTAGTGAGGGTCGGATCTGGAAACACCATATATTTT
CASSLVRVGSGNTIYF
>NA|TRBD1|TRBJ2-2|TRBV6-1
TGTGCCAGCAGGAGACAGGGAATGATCACCGGGGAGCTGTTTTTT
CASRRQGMITGELFF
>NA|NA|TRBJ2-5|TRBV4-3
TGCGCCAGCAGCCAAGATTCAGGAGCAGGGTTGATCTCGGAGACCCAGTACTTC
CASSQDSGAGLISETQYF
>NA|TRBD2|TRBJ2-2|TRBV9
TGTGCCAGCAGAAGGACTAGCGGTAACACCGGGGAGCTGTTTTTT
CASRRTSGNTGELFF
>NA|TRBD2|TRBJ2-3|TRBV2
TGTGCCAGCAGTATAGCGGGAGGGCCGGATACGCAGTATTTT
CASSIAGGPDTQYF
>NA|TRBD1|TRBJ2-7|TRBV10-3
TGTGCCAGCCGGGGACAGGGGGACTCCTACGAGCAGTACTTC
CASRGQGDSYEQYF
>NA|TRBD1|TRBJ2-7|TRBV19
TGTGCCACAAACCGGGACAGGGACCACGAGCAGTACTTC
CATNRDRDHEQYF
>NA|NA|TRBJ1-3|TRBV7-2
TGTGCCAGCAGCTTACAGGGAGGTGGAAACACCATATATTTT
CASSLQGGGNTIYF
>once|NA|TRBJ1-5|TRBV6-6
TGTGCCAGCAGCCCCGCCCAGGGGTCCCTTGGGCCCCAGCATTTT
CASSPAQGSLGPQHF
>NA|NA|TRBJ1-4|TRBV6-5
TGTGCCAGCAGTTACGACTCAGCAACTAATGAAAAACTGTTTTTT
CASSYDSATNEKLFF
>NA|NA|TRBJ1-2|TRBV19
TGTGCCAGTAGTAGGAGGGATAGACAAGGCGAGGATGGCTACACCTTC
CASSRRDRQGEDGYTF
>few|NA|TRBJ1-1|TRBV11-2
TGTGCCAGCAGCTTATTGGTAGGGGGAATATTGCAGAACACTGAAGCTTTCTTT
CASSLLVGGILQNTEAFF